Shown below are 26 T cell receptor beta chains from a single sample sequenced in a study of T cell responses to AZD1222 COVID-19 vaccine. Libraries were prepared by immunoSEQ multiplex PCR; TCRdb keeps only in-frame clonotypes and omits some of them. The table includes tens of thousands of clones, 86% detected once. The sample in question was peripheral blood, obtained on day 0 of AZD1222 vaccination. These receptors originate from an adult in good health.

This chain connects TRBV27 to TRBJ1-5; 7 bases line up with TRBD1. The CDR3 covers 16 residues. Per germline, CDR1 MNHEY and CDR2 SMNVEV (reference sequence). The V gene end was trimmed by 5 bases and the J gene end by 4 bases; junction bases not matched to a gene: 11. CDR3 DNA sequence: TGTGCCAGCAGTCCACAGGGGATGGGTGCAAATCAGCCCCAGCATTTT. It codes for CASSPQGMGANQPQHF.

V usage is TRBV18 and J usage is TRBJ2-3; D call uncertain. This CDR3 contains 12 residues. Germline lookup yields CDR1 KGHSH and CDR2 LQKENI. Trimming stripped 3 bases from V and 2 bases from J, with 3 bases between. In DNA, the CDR3 is TGTGCCAGCTCACCGCACACAGATACGCAGTATTTT. It codes for CASSPHTDTQYF.

The CDR3 DNA reads as TGTGCCAGCAGCTTATCTGGAAATGAGCAGTTCTTC. Its translation is CASSLSGNEQFF. The V call is TRBV7-2, the J call TRBJ2-1; D remains ambiguous. Germline V CDR1 and CDR2: SGHTA, FQGNSA. There are 12 residues in the CDR3. V was pared by 2 bases and J by 7 bases, with 6 bases between.

V and J are TRBV5-1 and TRBJ1-5; TRBD1 is a possible D gene (5 bases). The CDR3 has 16 residues. V lost 4 bases, J lost 7 bases, and 21 bases lay in between. Germline V gene lookup returns CDR1 SGHRS and CDR2 YFSETQ. The CDR3 here is CASSPAPTRGEQPQHF. CDR3 nucleotide sequence: TGCGCCAGCAGCCCCGCCCCAACGAGGGGAGAGCAGCCCCAGCATTTT.

The chain recombines TRBV6-1 with TRBJ1-1; no clear D. Looked up from germline, CDR1 is MNHNS and CDR2 is SASEGT. Trimming shortened V by 0 bases and J by 4 bases, and 6 bases separated the two germline ends. The length of the CDR3 is 13 residues. CDR3 coding DNA: TGTGCCAGCAGTGAAGCCACGAGCACTGAAGCTTTCTTT. This encodes CASSEATSTEAFF.

The gene calls are TRBV5-1 and TRBJ2-7; D is uncertain. Trimming stripped 1 base from V and 4 bases from J, with 9 bases between. The CDR3 runs to 13 residues. The V gene's germline CDR1 is SGHRS and CDR2 YFSETQ. For the CDR3, the DNA is TGCGCCAGCAGCTTGCCAGAGTCTTACGAGCAGTACTTC. As protein: CASSLPESYEQYF.

The chain recombines TRBV18 with TRBJ1-6; the D is unclear. Germline loops: CDR1 KGHSH, CDR2 LQKENI. This CDR3 spans 15 amino acids. The CDR3 here is CATGDTSSYNSPLHF. CDR3 bases: TGTGCTACCGGCGACACGAGCTCCTATAATTCACCCCTCCACTTT.

V usage is TRBV4-1 and J usage is TRBJ1-2; D is ambiguous. Per germline, CDR1 MGHRA and CDR2 YSYEKL. The CDR3 is 12 residues long. V lost 2 bases to trimming and J lost 3 bases, with 4 bases between them. The CDR3 DNA reads as TGCGCCAGCAGCCAACCCGACTATGGCTACACCTTC. Its translation is CASSQPDYGYTF.

The V call is TRBV24-1, the J call TRBJ2-1; tentatively, D is TRBD2 (6 bases). This CDR3 spans 17 amino acids. CDR1 and CDR2 from the germline V gene are KGHDR and SFDVKD. The V and J ends lost 7 bases and 4 bases respectively, with 22 bases between them. The CDR3: CATSVGLGLGIYNEQFF. The CDR3 region has the DNA TGTGCCACCAGCGTGGGTCTGGGACTGGGAATATACAATGAGCAGTTCTTC.

In nucleotides, the CDR3 is TGCGCCAGCAGCCAAGCCAGGACAGGCGTCTATGGCTACACCTTC. It yields the protein CASSQARTGVYGYTF. The chain couples TRBV4-1 to TRBJ1-2; 7 bases agree with TRBD1. Unmatched junction bases numbered 6, after V lost 1 base and J lost 4 bases. Germline V lookup: CDR1 MGHRA, CDR2 YSYEKL. This CDR3 is 15 amino acids long.

The chain carries TRBV6-6 and TRBJ2-7; TRBD2 might be the D (6 bases). V was pared by 6 bases and J by 0 bases, with 12 bases between. The V gene's germline CDR1 is MNHNY and CDR2 SVGAGI (reference sequence). The CDR3 is made up of 14 amino acids. Here the CDR3 DNA reads TGTGCCAGCAGGTATCCGGGACTCTCCTACGAGCAGTACTTC. This codes for CASRYPGLSYEQYF.

The chain joins TRBV3-1 (or the pseudogene TRBV3-2) to TRBJ1-1, with 7 bases matching TRBD1. The CDR3 is made up of 14 amino acids. Trimming cost V 1 base and J 6 bases; bases outside gene matches: 5. Germline lookup yields CDR1 LGHDT and CDR2 YNNKEL (reference sequence). The CDR3 DNA is TGTGCCAGCAGCCAAGGTAGGACAGGCTCTGAAGCTTTCTTT. Amino acids: CASSQGRTGSEAFF.

This clone was seen more than once but under ten times. V usage is TRBV4-2 and J usage is TRBJ2-7; D is tentatively TRBD1 or TRBD2 (5 bases each). V was trimmed by 4 bases and J by 3 bases, leaving 16 bases between them. Germline assignment: CDR1 LGHNA and CDR2 YNFKEQ. The CDR3 length is 15 residues. CDR3 residues: CASSRPGQANYEQYF. CDR3 DNA: TGTGCCAGCAGCCGCCCGGGGCAGGCGAACTACGAGCAGTACTTC.

This chain connects TRBV18 to TRBJ1-2, with TRBD1 matching 9 bases. J was trimmed by 4 bases and V by 3 bases; bases with no gene match: 0. The CDR3 has 13 residues. Germline V gene lookup returns CDR1 KGHSH and CDR2 LQKENI. The CDR3 here is CASSPGQGYGYTF. Written as DNA, the CDR3 is TGTGCCAGCTCACCGGGACAGGGCTATGGCTACACCTTC.

V usage is TRBV5-1 and J usage is TRBJ2-6; 9 bases fit TRBD1. Germline loops: CDR1 SGHRS, CDR2 YFSETQ. There are 17 residues in the CDR3. The V gene end was trimmed by 0 bases and the J gene end by 8 bases; junction bases not matched to a gene: 9. CDR3 amino acids: CASSLDPPGQGSNVLTF. CDR3 DNA: TGCGCCAGCAGCTTGGATCCACCGGGACAGGGATCCAACGTCCTGACTTTC.

The chain couples TRBV30 to TRBJ1-5; D gene unclear. This CDR3 has 13 residues. Germline V gene data show CDR1 as GTSNPN and CDR2 as SVGIG (reference sequence). Trimming stripped 0 bases from V and 6 bases from J, with 9 bases between. The CDR3: CAWSVHRVQPQHF. In DNA, the CDR3 is TGTGCCTGGAGTGTACATCGGGTTCAGCCCCAGCATTTT.

The V gene is TRBV6-6, the J gene TRBJ1-4; D call uncertain. Germline V gene data show CDR1 as MNHNY and CDR2 as SVGAGI (reference sequence). This CDR3 spans 12 amino acids. With 5 bases removed from V and 3 bases from J, the gap between germline ends came to 4 bases. CDR3 sequence reads: CASSPPNEKLFF. In DNA, the CDR3 is TGTGCCAGCAGTCCCCCTAATGAAAAACTGTTTTTT.

V gene TRBV28 combines with J gene TRBJ1-2; D remains ambiguous. Trimming removed 5 bases at V and 1 base at J, with 8 bases between. Germline V gene data show CDR1 as MDHEN and CDR2 as SYDVKM. The CDR3 is 13 amino acids. DNA of the CDR3: TGTGCCAGCAGTCGGGCCGATAACTATGGCTACACCTTC. This encodes CASSRADNYGYTF.

The J gene is TRBJ1-3, the V gene TRBV10-2, with 10 bases fitting TRBD1. Germline V lookup: CDR1 WSHSY, CDR2 SAAADI. Losses at the gene ends were 8 bases for V and 4 bases for J; bases not matched to a gene: 5. The CDR3 covers 14 residues. CDR3 amino acids: CASSGTGVGNTIYF. The DNA for the CDR3 is TGCGCCAGCTCCGGGACAGGGGTCGGAAACACCATATATTTT.

In this sample, this clone turned up once. The chain carries TRBV30 and TRBJ1-4, with 7 bases lining up with TRBD1. The CDR3 consists of 15 residues. The germline V gene has CDR1 GTSNPN and CDR2 SVGIG (reference sequence). V was pared by 0 bases and J by 7 bases, with 8 bases of the junction left unmatched. CDR3 protein: CAWSVSGRGREKLFF. CDR3 coding DNA: TGTGCCTGGAGTGTATCCGGGAGGGGGCGTGAAAAACTGTTTTTT.

This rearrangement joins TRBV7-2 to TRBJ2-3; 14 bases map to TRBD2. V lost 5 bases and J lost 3; bases outside the gene matches: 10. Germline V gene lookup returns CDR1 SGHTA and CDR2 FQGNSA. The CDR3 is made up of 18 amino acids. The CDR3 protein is CASSLTGTSGRKTDTQYF. The DNA of the CDR3 is TGTGCCAGCAGCCTTACCGGGACTAGCGGGAGAAAAACAGATACGCAGTATTTT.

This chain uses TRBV4-1 with TRBJ1-6; weak D call: TRBD1 (5 bases). Trimming shortened V by 4 bases and J by 6 bases, and 16 bases separated the two germline ends. CDR1 and CDR2 from the germline V gene are MGHRA and YSYEKL. There are 16 residues in the CDR3. CDR3 sequence reads: CASSRGGLGRNSPLHF. The CDR3 region has the DNA TGCGCCAGCAGCCGGGGGGGACTCGGGCGTAATTCACCCCTCCACTTT.

The chain uses TRBV2 and TRBJ2-7; D possibly corresponds to TRBD1 (5 bases). Germline-derived CDR1 and CDR2 are SNHLY and FYNNEI. The length of the CDR3 is 14 residues. Trimming removed 4 bases at V and 5 bases at J, with 15 bases between. The CDR3 DNA follows: TGTGCCAGCAGTGTTCGAGTTGGGGCTGACGAGCAGTACTTC. Translation: CASSVRVGADEQYF.

The chain employs TRBV5-6 and TRBJ2-4; D unclear. Trimming shortened V by 1 base and J by 0 bases, and 8 bases separated the two germline ends. The CDR3 runs 15 residues. Germline V gene data show CDR1 as SGHDT and CDR2 as YYEEEE. The chain's CDR3 is CASSLRALAKNIQYF. The CDR3 DNA follows: TGTGCCAGCAGCTTGCGTGCGTTAGCCAAAAACATTCAGTACTTC.

In its sample, this clone was seen once. The gene calls are TRBV7-3 and TRBJ1-6; D gene unclear. Germline loops: CDR1 SGHTA, CDR2 FQGTGA. The CDR3 extends over 14 amino acids. V lost 2 bases, J lost 5 bases, and 7 bases lay in between. The CDR3, as DNA: TGTGCCAGCAGCTTAGGGCAAAATAATTCACCCCTCCACTTT. Encoded protein: CASSLGQNNSPLHF.

The gene calls are TRBV18 and TRBJ1-2, with 7 bases matching TRBD1. Losses at the gene ends were 4 bases for V and 8 bases for J; bases not matched to a gene: 13. Germline V gives CDR1 KGHSH, CDR2 LQKENI. The CDR3 runs 15 residues. CDR3 protein: CASSHRGPPEGGYTF. The CDR3 DNA reads TGTGCCAGCTCACACAGGGGACCGCCGGAGGGGGGCTACACCTTC.